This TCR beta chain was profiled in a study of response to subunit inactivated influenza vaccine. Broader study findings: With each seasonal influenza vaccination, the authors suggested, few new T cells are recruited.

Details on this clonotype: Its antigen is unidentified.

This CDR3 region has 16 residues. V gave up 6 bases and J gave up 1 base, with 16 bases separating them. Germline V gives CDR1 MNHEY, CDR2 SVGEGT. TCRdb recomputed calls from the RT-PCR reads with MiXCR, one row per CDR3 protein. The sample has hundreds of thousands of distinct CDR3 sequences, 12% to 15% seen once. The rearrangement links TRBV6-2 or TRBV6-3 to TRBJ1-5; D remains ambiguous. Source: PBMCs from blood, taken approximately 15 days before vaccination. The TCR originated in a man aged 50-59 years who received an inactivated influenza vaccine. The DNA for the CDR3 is TGTGCCAGCAGCCAGAGAGCCGGATGGAGCAATCAGCCCCAGCATTTT. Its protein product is CASSQRAGWSNQPQHF.